This T cell receptor (beta chain) was found in a study of blood T cell repertoires in COVID-19. Produced via immunoSEQ multiplex PCR; TCRdb's table is partial and in-frame only. The profile shows 200,000 to 300,000 clones, about 79% of them singletons. The trim removed 6 bases at V and 6 bases at J, leaving 10 bases unmatched. The CDR3 has 16 residues. Germline assignment: CDR1 SGHTS and CDR2 YDEGEE. This clone was seen a handful of times. Sequencing was done on a sample of peripheral blood. The source is an elderly woman with acute or convalescent COVID-19. This chain joins TRBV5-8 and TRBJ1-5; the match to TRBD1 covers 12 bases. Here the CDR3 DNA reads TGTGCCAGCACCACCTCCGGGACAGGGGGCATTCAGCCCCAGCATTTT. It encodes CASTTSGTGGIQPQHF.